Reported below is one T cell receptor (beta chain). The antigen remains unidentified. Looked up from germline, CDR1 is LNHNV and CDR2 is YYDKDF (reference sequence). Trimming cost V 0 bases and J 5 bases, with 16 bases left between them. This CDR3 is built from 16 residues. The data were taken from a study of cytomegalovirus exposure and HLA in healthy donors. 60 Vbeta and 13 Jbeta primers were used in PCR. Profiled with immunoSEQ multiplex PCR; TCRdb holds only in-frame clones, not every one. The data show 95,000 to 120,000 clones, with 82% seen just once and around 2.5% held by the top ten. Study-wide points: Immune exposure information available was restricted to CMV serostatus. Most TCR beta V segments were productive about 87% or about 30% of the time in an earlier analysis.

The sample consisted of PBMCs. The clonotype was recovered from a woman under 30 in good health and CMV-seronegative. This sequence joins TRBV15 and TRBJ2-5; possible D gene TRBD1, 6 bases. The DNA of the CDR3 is TGTGCCACCAGCAGAGATCGTACAGGGAGTGGGGAGACCCAGTACTTC. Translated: CATSRDRTGSGETQYF.